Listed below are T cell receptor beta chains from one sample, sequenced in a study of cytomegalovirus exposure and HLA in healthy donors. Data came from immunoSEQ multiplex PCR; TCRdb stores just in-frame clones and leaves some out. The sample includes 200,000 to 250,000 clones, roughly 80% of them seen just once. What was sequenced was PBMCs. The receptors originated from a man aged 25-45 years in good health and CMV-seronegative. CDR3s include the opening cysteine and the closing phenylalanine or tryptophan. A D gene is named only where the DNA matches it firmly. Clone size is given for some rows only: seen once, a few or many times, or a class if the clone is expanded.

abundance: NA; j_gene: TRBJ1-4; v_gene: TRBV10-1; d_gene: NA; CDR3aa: CASALRGANEKLFF; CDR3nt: TGCGCCAGCGCTCTCCGGGGGGCTAATGAAAAACTGTTTTTT
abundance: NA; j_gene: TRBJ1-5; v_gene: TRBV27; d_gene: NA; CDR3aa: CASSLSSSNQPQHF; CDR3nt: TGTGCCAGCAGTTTATCGAGTAGCAATCAGCCCCAGCATTTT
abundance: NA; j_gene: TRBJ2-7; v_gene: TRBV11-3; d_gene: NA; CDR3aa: CASSSAYEQYF; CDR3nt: TGTGCCAGCAGCTCCGCCTACGAGCAGTACTTC
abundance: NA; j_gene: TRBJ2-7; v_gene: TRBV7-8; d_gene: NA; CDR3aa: CASNPGRDYEQYF; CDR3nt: TGTGCCAGCAACCCGGGAAGGGACTACGAGCAGTACTTC
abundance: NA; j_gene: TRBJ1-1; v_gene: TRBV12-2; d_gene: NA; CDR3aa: CASRLARAGDPEAFF; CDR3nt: TGTGCAAGTCGCTTAGCGAGGGCAGGGGACCCTGAAGCTTTCTTT
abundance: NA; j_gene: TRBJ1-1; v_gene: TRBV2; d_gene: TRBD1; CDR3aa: CASRGQGGTEAFF; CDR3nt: TGTGCCAGCAGGGGACAGGGTGGGACTGAAGCTTTCTTT
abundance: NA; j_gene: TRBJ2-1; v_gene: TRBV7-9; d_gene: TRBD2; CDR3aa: CASSLSSGNEQFF; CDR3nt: TGTGCCAGCAGCTTGTCTAGCGGGAATGAGCAGTTCTTC
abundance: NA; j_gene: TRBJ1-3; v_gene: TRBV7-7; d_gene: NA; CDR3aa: CASSSSVGNTIYF; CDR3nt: TGTGCTAGCAGCTCCTCAGTTGGAAACACCATATATTTT
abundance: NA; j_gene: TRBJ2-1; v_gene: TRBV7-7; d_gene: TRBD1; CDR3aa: CASSLERGQGPSNEQFF; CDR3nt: TGTGCTAGCAGCTTAGAAAGAGGACAGGGCCCGAGCAATGAGCAGTTCTTC
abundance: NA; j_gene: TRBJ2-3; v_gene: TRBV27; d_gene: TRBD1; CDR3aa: CATRSLGGQGARDTQYF; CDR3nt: TGTGCCACCCGCAGTCTCGGCGGACAGGGGGCGAGGGATACGCAGTATTTT
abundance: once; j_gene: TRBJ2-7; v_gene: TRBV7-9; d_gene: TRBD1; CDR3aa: CASSLGSGTGGYEQYF; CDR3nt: TGTGCCAGCAGCTTAGGTTCTGGGACAGGGGGATACGAGCAGTACTTC
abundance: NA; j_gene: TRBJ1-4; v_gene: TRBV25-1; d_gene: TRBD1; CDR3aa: CASSLGQGPLNEKLFF; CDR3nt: TGTGCCAGCAGTTTAGGACAGGGACCTCTTAATGAAAAACTGTTTTTT
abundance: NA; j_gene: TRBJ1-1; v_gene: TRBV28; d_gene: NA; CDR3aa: CASSSAGLSTEAFF; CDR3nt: TGTGCCAGCAGTTCGGCAGGGCTGAGTACTGAAGCTTTCTTT
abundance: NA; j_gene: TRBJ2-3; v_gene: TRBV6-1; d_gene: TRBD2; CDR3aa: CASSEQRGGADTQYF; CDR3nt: TGTGCCAGCAGTGAACAGCGGGGGGGCGCAGATACGCAGTATTTT